This T cell receptor (beta chain) was observed in a study of shared clonotypes between healthy human individuals. Study information: Three CD4 naive, three CD4 memory, two CD8 naive and one CD8 memory plate were used per donor.

V dropped 3 bases and J dropped 2; count of bases not matched to a gene: 5. The germline V gene has CDR1 MGHRA and CDR2 YSYEKL. The CDR3 is 15 residues long. The repertoire was sequenced with immunoSEQ multiplex PCR; TCRdb's copy has only in-frame clones and lacks some. The data contain 1.5 million to 1.9 million clones, under 99% of them singletons. The donor cohort consisted entirely of Caucasian adults residing in Nashville, Tennessee. Study-wide results and caveats: Clonotypes that were shared across a few donors made up 4% to 6% of naive CD4 clonotypes.

Details on this clone: The antigen is not known.

This TCR came from a man aged 25-45 years in good health. V and J are TRBV4-1 and TRBJ1-2; TRBD1 matches 8 bases. The source material was naive CD4+ T cells sorted from blood. Specified subset: CD45RA+ positively selected. The CDR3 spells CASSQAGTGNYGYTF. The CDR3 DNA is TGCGCCAGCAGCCAGGCCGGGACAGGAAACTATGGCTACACCTTC.